Sequencing of this TCR beta chain was carried out in a study of shared clonotypes between healthy human individuals. Trimming removed 2 bases at V and 5 bases at J, with 18 bases between. This CDR3 is 16 amino acids long. The V gene's germline CDR1 is MGHDK and CDR2 SYGVNS. Libraries were prepared by immunoSEQ multiplex PCR; TCRdb keeps only in-frame clonotypes and omits some of them. The sample carries about 2.1 million clones, roughly 93% recorded once. Naive CD8 isolation took CD45RO-negative cells positively selected for CCR7 and excluded terminally differentiated effector memory CD45RA+ cells. This TCR was sampled from a man aged 18-30 years in good health. Some clones in this sample may be carry-over from other donors' samples. The chain is built from TRBV25-1 and TRBJ2-5; tentative D call: TRBD2 (6 bases). The material sequenced was naive CD8+ T cells from PBMCs. This CDR3 reads CASSELRTEGLETQYF. DNA for the CDR3: TGTGCCAGCAGTGAACTGCGGACGGAGGGTTTGGAGACCCAGTACTTC.